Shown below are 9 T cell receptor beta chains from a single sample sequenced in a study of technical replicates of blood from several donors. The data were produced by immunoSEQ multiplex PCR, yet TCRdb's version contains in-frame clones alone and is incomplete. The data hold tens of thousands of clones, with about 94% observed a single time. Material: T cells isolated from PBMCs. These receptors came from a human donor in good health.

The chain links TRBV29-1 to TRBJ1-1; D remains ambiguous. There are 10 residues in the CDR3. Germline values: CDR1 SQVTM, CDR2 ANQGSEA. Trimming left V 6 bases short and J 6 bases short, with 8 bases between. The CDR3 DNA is TGCAGCGTCGACTGGTCTGAAGCTTTCTTT. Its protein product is CSVDWSEAFF.

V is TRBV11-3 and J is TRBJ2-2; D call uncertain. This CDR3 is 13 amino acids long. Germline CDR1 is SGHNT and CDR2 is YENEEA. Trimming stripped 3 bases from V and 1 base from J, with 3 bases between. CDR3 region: CASSFRNTGELFF. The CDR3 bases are TGTGCCAGCAGCTTCAGGAACACCGGGGAGCTGTTTTTT.

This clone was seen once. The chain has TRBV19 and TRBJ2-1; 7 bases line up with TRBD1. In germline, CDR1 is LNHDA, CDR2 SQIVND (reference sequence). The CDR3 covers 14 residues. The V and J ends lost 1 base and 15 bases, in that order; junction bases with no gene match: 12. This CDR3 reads CASSIGLTGKVGFF. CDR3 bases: TGTGCCAGTAGTATAGGCCTGACAGGGAAGGTCGGGTTCTTC. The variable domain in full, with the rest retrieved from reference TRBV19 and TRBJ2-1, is DGGITQSPKYLFRKEGQNVTLSCEQNLNHDAMYWYRQDPGQGLRLIYYSQIVNDFQKGDIAEGYSVSREKKESFPLTVTSAQKNPTAFYLCASSIGLTGKVGFFGPGTRLTVL.

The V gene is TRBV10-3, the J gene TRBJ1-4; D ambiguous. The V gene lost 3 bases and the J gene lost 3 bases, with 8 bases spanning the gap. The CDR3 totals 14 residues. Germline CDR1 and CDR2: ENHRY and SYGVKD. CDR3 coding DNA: TGTGCCATCAGTGAAAGGACTCCTAATGAAAAACTGTTTTTT. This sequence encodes CAISERTPNEKLFF.

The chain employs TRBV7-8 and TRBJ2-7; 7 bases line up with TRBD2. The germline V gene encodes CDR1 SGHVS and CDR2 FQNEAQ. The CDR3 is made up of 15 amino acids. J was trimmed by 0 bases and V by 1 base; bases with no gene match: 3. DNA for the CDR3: TGTGCCAGCAGCTTAGGTCCGGGAGGCTCCTACGAGCAGTACTTC. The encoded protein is CASSLGPGGSYEQYF. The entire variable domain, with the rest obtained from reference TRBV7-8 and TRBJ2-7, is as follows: GAGVSQSPRYKVAKRGQDVALRCDPISGHVSLFWYQQALGQGPEFLTYFQNEAQLDKSGLPSDRFFAERPEGSVSTLKIQRTQQEDSAVYLCASSLGPGGSYEQYFGPGTRLTVT.

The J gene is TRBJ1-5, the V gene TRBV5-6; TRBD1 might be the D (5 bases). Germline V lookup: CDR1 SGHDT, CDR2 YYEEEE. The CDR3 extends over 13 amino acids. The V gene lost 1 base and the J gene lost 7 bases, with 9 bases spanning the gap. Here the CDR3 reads CASSLTGGQPQHF. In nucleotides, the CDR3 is TGTGCCAGCAGCTTGACGGGGGGACAGCCCCAGCATTTT.

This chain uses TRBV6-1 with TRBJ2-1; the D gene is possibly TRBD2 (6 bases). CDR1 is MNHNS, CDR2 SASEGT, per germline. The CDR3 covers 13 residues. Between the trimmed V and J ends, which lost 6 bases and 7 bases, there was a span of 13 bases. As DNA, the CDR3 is TGTGCCAGCAGCCAACGGCGGGATAATGAGCAGTTCTTC. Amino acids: CASSQRRDNEQFF.

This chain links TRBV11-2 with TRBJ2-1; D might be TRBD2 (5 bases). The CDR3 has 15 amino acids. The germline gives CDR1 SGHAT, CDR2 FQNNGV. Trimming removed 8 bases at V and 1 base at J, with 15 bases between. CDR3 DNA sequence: TGTGCCAGCTCCTTAGGAGGAGGATCCTACAATGAGCAGTTCTTC. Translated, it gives CASSLGGGSYNEQFF.

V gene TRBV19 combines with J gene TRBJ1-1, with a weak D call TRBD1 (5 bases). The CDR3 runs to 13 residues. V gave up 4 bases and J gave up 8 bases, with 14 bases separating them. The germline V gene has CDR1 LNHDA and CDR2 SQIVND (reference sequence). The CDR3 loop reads CASSKTGLEEAFF. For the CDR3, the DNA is TGTGCCAGTAGTAAAACGGGACTCGAGGAAGCTTTCTTT.